This TCR beta chain was recovered during a study of cytomegalovirus exposure and HLA in healthy donors. Study-level findings and limits: Presence/absence analyses assumed roughly uniform sequencing depth across donors. The study carried out a later analysis of TCR beta sequences. It associated some 17,000 of them with specific HLA alleles at a false discovery rate of 0.05. CMV serostatus was the only recorded immune exposure for donors.

With 60 Vbeta and 13 Jbeta primers, the PCR was carried out. In the authors' methods: The count from a later analysis was some 80 million unique TCR beta chains, around 11 million of them shared. TCRdb's table, derived via immunoSEQ multiplex PCR, lists solely in-frame clones and lacks some. The DNA was the basis for D and trimming; V, J and clone size are from that table. The sample consists of about 160,000 clones, approximately 76% of them appearing once. Note on this clone: Its antigen is unknown.

This TCR was sampled from a female donor in good health and CMV-seronegative. Sequenced sample: PBMCs.

CDR3 coding DNA: TGTGCCAGCAGCTTAGCGACTAGCGGCACCTACGAGCAGTACTTC. Its translation is CASSLATSGTYEQYF. The chain employs TRBV7-9 and TRBJ2-7, with 9 positions matching TRBD2. Trimming cost V 0 bases and J 2 bases; bases outside gene matches: 2. The CDR3 is 15 amino acids. CDR1 is SEHNR, CDR2 FQNEAQ, per germline (reference sequence).